This TCR beta chain derives from a study of cytotoxic CD8 clonotypes in ibrutinib-treated CLL. Sequenced by immunoSEQ multiplex PCR; TCRdb stores in-frame clones only, minus some. The sample lists around 250,000 clones; 70% were seen once. V dropped 0 bases and J dropped 4 bases, with 18 bases sitting between them. The CDR3 contains 17 residues. Germline CDR1 is MGHRA and CDR2 is YSYEKL. This clone was detected only once. This specimen was PBMCs, taken after 24 months of ibrutinib treatment. The receptor comes from a human donor with chronic lymphocytic leukemia. This rearrangement joins TRBV4-1 to TRBJ1-2; a possible D gene is TRBD1 (5 bases). The CDR3 DNA sequence: TGCGCCAGCAGCCAAGATGGTAACGAGGGGTATTCCTATGGCTACACCTTC. Translated: CASSQDGNEGYSYGYTF.